This TCR beta chain was captured in a study of blood T cell repertoires in COVID-19. On the study more broadly: Collection of acute and convalescent COVID-19 samples took place in the United States, Italy and Spain. T cells, B-cell-depleted T cells, or PBMCs supplied cDNA or gDNA.

This CDR3 contains 13 residues. Between the trimmed V and J ends, which lost 5 bases and 4 bases, there was a span of 13 bases. CDR1 and CDR2 (germline): SQVTM, ANQGSEA. Authors' analysis steps: Reference gene primer amplification gave nucleated cell count estimates. Sequencing used immunoSEQ multiplex PCR; TCRdb keeps in-frame clones, though not all of them. V and J calls and clone size follow that table, whereas D and trimming were derived from the DNA. The table includes more than 95,000 clones, more than 75% detected once. Material: peripheral blood. The sequence was obtained from a man aged 55-75 years with acute or convalescent COVID-19. V usage is TRBV29-1 and J usage is TRBJ2-3; perhaps TRBD2 as D (6 bases). DNA for the CDR3: TGCAGCGTTCTTATGGCGGGATCAGATACGCAGTATTTT. It is translated as CSVLMAGSDTQYF.